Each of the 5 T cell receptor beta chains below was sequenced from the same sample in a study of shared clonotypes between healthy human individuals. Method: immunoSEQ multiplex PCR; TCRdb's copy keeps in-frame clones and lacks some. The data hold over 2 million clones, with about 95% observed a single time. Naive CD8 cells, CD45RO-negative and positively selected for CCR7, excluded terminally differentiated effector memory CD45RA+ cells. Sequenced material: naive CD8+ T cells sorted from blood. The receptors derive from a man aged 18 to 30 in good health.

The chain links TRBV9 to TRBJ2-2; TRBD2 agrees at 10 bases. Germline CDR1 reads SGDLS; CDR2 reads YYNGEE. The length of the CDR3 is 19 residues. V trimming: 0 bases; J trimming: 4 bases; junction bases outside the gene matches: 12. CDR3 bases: TGTGCCAGCAGCGTAGGGGTAGGAGTAGCGGGAGGTAGCACCGGGGAGCTGTTTTTT. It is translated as CASSVGVGVAGGSTGELFF.

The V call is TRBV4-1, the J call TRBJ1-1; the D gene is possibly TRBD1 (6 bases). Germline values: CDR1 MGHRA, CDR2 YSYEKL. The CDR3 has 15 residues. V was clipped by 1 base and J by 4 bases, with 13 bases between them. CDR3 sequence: CASSQGGALGTEAFF. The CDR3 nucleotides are TGCGCCAGCAGCCAAGGGGGGGCATTGGGCACTGAAGCTTTCTTT.

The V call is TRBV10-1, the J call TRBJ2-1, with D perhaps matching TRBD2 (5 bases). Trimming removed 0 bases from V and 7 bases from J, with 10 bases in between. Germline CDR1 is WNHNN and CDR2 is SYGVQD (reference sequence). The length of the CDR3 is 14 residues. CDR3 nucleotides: TGCGCCAGCAGTGAGTCACGGGATTTGAATGAGCAGTTCTTC. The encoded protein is CASSESRDLNEQFF.

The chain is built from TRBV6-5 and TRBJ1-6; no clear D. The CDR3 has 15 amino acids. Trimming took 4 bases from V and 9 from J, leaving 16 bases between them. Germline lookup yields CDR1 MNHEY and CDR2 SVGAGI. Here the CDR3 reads CASSSSDLLLSPLHF. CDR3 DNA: TGTGCCAGCAGTTCCTCGGACCTGTTACTTTCACCCCTCCACTTT.

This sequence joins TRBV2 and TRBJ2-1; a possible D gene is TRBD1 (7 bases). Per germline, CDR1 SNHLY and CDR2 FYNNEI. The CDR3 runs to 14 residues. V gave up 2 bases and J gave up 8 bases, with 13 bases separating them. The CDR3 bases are TGTGCCAGCAGTGAATACAGGGGCGGGGATGAGCAGTTCTTC. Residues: CASSEYRGGDEQFF.